This T cell receptor (beta chain) came from a study of CXCR3-negative and CXCR3-positive naive CD8 T cells (dated by TCRdb to about 2019). As for the study more broadly: In total, 120 million to 150 million TRB reads were obtained, which works out to roughly 1.5 +/- 0.3 million reads per library. Diversity and physicochemical repertoire analyses were performed on about a dozen donors pooled from two independent experiments. Naive subsets from roughly 5 donors and memory cells from 3 donors were included in the TRBV-TRBJ cluster analysis.

Counted from cysteine to phenylalanine, this CDR3 has 12 amino acids. A DNA sequence was not provided. According to the germline V gene (reference sequence), CDR1 reads PRHDT and CDR2 reads FYEKMQ. The sequencing machine was a NextSeq 550. The Human TCR Profiling Kit (MiLaboratory) was used to prepare UMI-labeled 5' RACE TRB cDNA libraries. cDNA synthesis used the entire amount of extracted RNA, and PCR amplification then used the entire amount of cDNA produced. Libraries were prepared in parallel using an identical number of PCR cycles. As for how the authors treated the data: About 53,000 +/- 9,400 unique UMI-labeled TRB cDNA molecules per library were extracted with MIGEC and MiXCR, with at least two reads per UMI required. Each library averaged about 40,000 +/- 10,000 functional in-frame TRB CDR3 nucleotide clonotypes without stop codons. After downsampling to 5000 UMI-labeled TRB molecules per sample, diversity metrics such as normalized Shannon-Wiener and Chao1 were calculated in VDJtools. VDJtools was used to calculate clonotype-size-weighted physicochemical properties of the central five CDR3 residues, namely interaction energy, strength, volume and Kidera factor 4. TCRdb reprocessed the reads and provides one entry for every CDR3 protein sequence; no DNA is given. TCRdb, not the authors, supplied the V and J calls. This sample's clone table shows roughly 86,000 distinct CDR3 sequences. Of the sample, about 1.1% falls within the top ten clones.

Each CD8+ T cell subset was flow-sorted in triplicate, and 300,000 or so cells per subset were placed directly into RLT lysis buffer. To exclude memory contaminants, naive CD8+ T cells were stringently defined as CD45RO-CCR7+CD27+CD95-. Peripheral blood mononuclear cells were isolated from buffy coats using standard density gradient centrifugation. Naive CXCR3-negative and CXCR3-positive CD8+ T cells were flow-sorted using a FACSAria III. Total RNA was extracted from sorted cells using an RNeasy Mini Kit. As concerns this clonotype: Its antigen is unknown.

The investigation overall reported the following: TRBV-TRBJ usage was similar between naive CXCR3-negative and CXCR3-positive cells from the same donor, while memory cells showed distinct patterns. Both naive subsets had comparably high repertoire diversity, while memory CD8+ T cells had much lower repertoire diversity. Because surface CD5, which is linked to self-reactivity in mice, was comparable between the naive subsets, TCR interaction strength was also inferred from TRB CDR3 physicochemical properties. Compared with CXCR3-negative naive cells, CXCR3-positive naive cells had TRB CDR3s with higher hydrophobicity (lower Kidera factor 4), lower energy, and higher strength and volume indices. Freshly isolated PBMCs were used for most assays because CXCR3 expression went down partially after cryopreservation.

The chain links TRBV13 with TRBJ1-1. The source is a human donor in good health. Some clones in this sample may be carry-over from other donors' samples. Source material: naive CXCR3- CD8+ T cells from blood. Reading the label with the study, this specimen's cell subset or site is: CD45RO-CCR7+CD27+CD95- naive CD8+ T cells lacking CXCR3 (TNR3-). CDR3 region: CASTDLNTEAFF.